The present T cell receptor beta chain was sequenced within a study of beta chain features in type 1 diabetes. Study background: Across all samples, over 85 million sorted cells were examined.

Overall study findings and caveats: In the patient group, naive, central memory and Treg TCRB repertoires seemed more alike than in the healthy donor group. A moderate, significant TCRB CDR3 shortening appeared in type 1 diabetes across four CD4+ subsets.

About this clone: Its antigen is not identified.

Of the isolated RNA, all was reverse transcribed, and so the sequenced material was expressed TCRB transcripts. Method: immunoSEQ multiplex PCR; TCRdb's copy keeps in-frame clones and lacks some. In the table there are a few hundred thousand clones, around 16% of which are singletons. Heparinised blood was drawn once per donor, averaging about 0.11 L. Via CD45RO/CCR7/CD25/CD127/CD95/CD27, cells of the CD4+ naive, central memory, regulatory and stem cell-like memory subsets were sorted. This CDR3 contains 14 residues. V dropped 4 bases and J dropped 3 bases, with 13 bases sitting between them. Germline CDR1 SGHDT, CDR2 YYEEEE.

The source is a man under 40 with type 1 diabetes. The sample consisted of naive CD4+ T cells from blood. The chain joins TRBV5-6 to TRBJ1-2, with D uncertain. The CDR3 nucleotides read TGTGCCAGCAGCGGGTGGATCCGGGACTATGGCTACACCTTC. This sequence encodes CASSGWIRDYGYTF.